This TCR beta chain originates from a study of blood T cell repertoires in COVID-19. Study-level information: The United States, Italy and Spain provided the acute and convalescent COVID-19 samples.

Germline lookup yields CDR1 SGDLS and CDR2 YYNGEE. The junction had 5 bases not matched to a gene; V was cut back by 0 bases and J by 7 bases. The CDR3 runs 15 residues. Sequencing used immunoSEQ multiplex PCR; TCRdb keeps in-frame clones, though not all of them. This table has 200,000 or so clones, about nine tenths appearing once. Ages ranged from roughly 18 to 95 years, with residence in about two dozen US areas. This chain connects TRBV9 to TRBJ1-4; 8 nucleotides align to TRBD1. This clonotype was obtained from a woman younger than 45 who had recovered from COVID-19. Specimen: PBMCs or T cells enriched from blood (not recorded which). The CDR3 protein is CASSVALGQVEKLFF. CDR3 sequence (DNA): TGTGCCAGCAGCGTAGCCTTGGGACAGGTTGAAAAACTGTTTTTT.